Listed here are 21 T cell receptor beta chains from one sample, sequenced in a study of blood T cell repertoires in COVID-19. Measured with immunoSEQ multiplex PCR; TCRdb has only the in-frame clones, and not every one. Here the sample spans 60,000 to 75,000 clones, 88% being singletons. The sample was peripheral blood. These receptors were collected from a human donor in a cohort sampled during active COVID-19.

This chain joins TRBV7-9 and TRBJ2-1; TRBD1 is a possible D gene (5 bases). CDR3 length: 13 residues. Trimming took off 7 bases at V and 4 bases at J, with 11 bases between the two ends. From germline, CDR1 is SEHNR and CDR2 FQNEAQ (reference sequence). The CDR3 nucleotides are TGTGCCAGCACCCCACAGGTGTACAATGAGCAGTTCTTC. It translates to CASTPQVYNEQFF.

This chain uses TRBV9 with TRBJ1-5; weak D call: TRBD1 (5 bases). The CDR3 loop spans 19 amino acids. The V gene's germline CDR1 is SGDLS and CDR2 YYNGEE. Trimming removed 1 base from V and 0 bases from J, with 20 bases in between. The CDR3 bases are TGTGCCAGCAGCGTAAGAGGACATAAAGGTGAGTATAGCAATCAGCCCCAGCATTTT. This translates into CASSVRGHKGEYSNQPQHF.

This clone was seen a handful of times. The chain carries TRBV5-6 and TRBJ1-1, with a possible D match to TRBD1 (6 bases). Germline V gives CDR1 SGHDT, CDR2 YYEEEE. Trimming removed 10 bases at V and 1 base at J, with 20 bases between. CDR3 length: 15 amino acids. This CDR3 reads CAASGNQGGNTEAFF. The CDR3 DNA reads TGTGCCGCCAGTGGGAACCAAGGGGGGAACACTGAAGCTTTCTTT.

The chain couples TRBV27 to TRBJ2-7; perhaps TRBD1 as D (6 bases). V shed 6 bases and J shed 2 bases, with 20 bases lying between them. The germline gives CDR1 MNHEY, CDR2 SMNVEV (reference sequence). This CDR3 contains 16 residues. CDR3 in amino acids: CASSADPGHLPYEQYF. CDR3 DNA sequence: TGTGCCAGCAGCGCCGACCCGGGACACCTTCCCTACGAGCAGTACTTC.

V gene TRBV3-1 (or the pseudogene TRBV3-2) combines with J gene TRBJ2-5; D remains ambiguous. This CDR3 comprises 13 residues. Between the trimmed V and J ends, which lost 1 base and 3 bases, there was a span of 6 bases. CDR1 LGHDT and CDR2 YNNKEL come from the germline V gene (reference sequence). CDR3 sequence: CASSQGLEETQYF. The DNA of the CDR3 is TGTGCCAGCAGCCAAGGGCTAGAAGAGACCCAGTACTTC.

CDR3 bases: TGCGCCAGCAGCCTCGATGCCTTCTCAGGGTTGAAGGTCACTGAAGCTTTCTTT. It yields the protein CASSLDAFSGLKVTEAFF. The J gene is TRBJ1-1, the V gene TRBV5-1; possibly TRBD1 for D (5 bases). This CDR3 comprises 18 residues. From germline, CDR1 is SGHRS and CDR2 YFSETQ. V lost 4 bases, J lost 4 bases, and 26 bases lay in between.

This chain links TRBV5-4 with TRBJ2-7; 8 bases map to TRBD1. V gave up 4 bases and J gave up 0 bases; unmatched junction bases: 6. CDR1 and CDR2 from the germline V gene are SGHNT and YYREEE (reference sequence). This CDR3 has 15 residues. The CDR3, as DNA: TGTGCCAGCAGCCAAGGACAGGGTCCCTCCTACGAGCAGTACTTC. Translation: CASSQGQGPSYEQYF. The entire variable domain, with the rest obtained from reference TRBV5-4 and TRBJ2-7, is as follows: ETGVTQSPTHLIKTRGQQVTLRCSSQSGHNTVSWYQQALGQGPQFIFQYYREEENGRGNFPPRFSGLQFPNYSSELNVNALELDDSALYLCASSQGQGPSYEQYFGPGTRLTVT.

The chain combines TRBV11-3 with TRBJ2-3; D perhaps matches TRBD2 (5 bases). The germline V and J ends were trimmed by 3 bases and 2 bases, with 12 bases remaining between them. This CDR3 has 15 residues. Germline CDR1 and CDR2: SGHNT and YENEEA. CDR3 sequence: CASSFSARTTDTQYF. CDR3 sequence (DNA): TGTGCCAGCAGCTTTAGCGCCAGAACCACAGATACGCAGTATTTT.

The chain carries TRBV5-1 and TRBJ2-3; 7 bases map to TRBD2. This CDR3 is built from 17 residues. Germline CDR1 is SGHRS and CDR2 is YFSETQ. After removal of 4 bases from V and 0 bases from J, the junction contained 11 bases not matched to a gene. Written as DNA, the CDR3 is TGCGCCAGCAGCGGAAGCGGGGCCGCCCGTAGCACAGATACGCAGTATTTT. Amino acid sequence: CASSGSGAARSTDTQYF.

V usage is TRBV11-2 and J usage is TRBJ1-1; weak D call: TRBD1 (6 bases). V was cut by 5 bases and J by 10 bases, with 20 bases left in between. Germline V CDR1 and CDR2: SGHAT, FQNNGV. The CDR3 length is 14 residues. The CDR3 coding sequence is TGTGCCAGCAGCCCGCCGCCAGGGGTCTTGGCAGCTTTCTTT. This codes for CASSPPPGVLAAFF.

This chain connects TRBV5-4 to TRBJ2-1; 11 bases match TRBD2. CDR3 length: 16 amino acids. From germline, CDR1 is SGHNT and CDR2 YYREEE (reference sequence). With 4 bases clipped from V and 8 bases from J, the junction kept 11 bases outside the gene matches. The CDR3 bases are TGTGCCAGCAGCCCTAAGTTAGCGGGGGGGAACGATGAGCAGTTCTTC. It yields the protein CASSPKLAGGNDEQFF.

The rearrangement joins TRBV5-1 to TRBJ2-2; D may be TRBD2 (5 bases). CDR3 length: 15 amino acids. Deletions cut 6 bases from V and 2 bases from J, with 14 bases between. Per germline, CDR1 SGHRS and CDR2 YFSETQ. In DNA form, the CDR3 reads TGCGCCAGCACAAAGGACCCGGGAAACACCGGGGAGCTGTTTTTT. Protein: CASTKDPGNTGELFF.

The genes are TRBV9 and TRBJ2-2, with D possibly TRBD2 on 6 matching bases. Between the trimmed V and J ends, which lost 0 bases and 5 bases, there was a span of 11 bases. CDR1 SGDLS and CDR2 YYNGEE come from the germline V gene. The CDR3 is made up of 15 amino acids. DNA for the CDR3: TGTGCCAGCAGCGTAGCCGGGAGTTCTACCGGGGAGCTGTTTTTT. It encodes CASSVAGSSTGELFF.

The V call is TRBV19, the J call TRBJ2-1; the match to TRBD2 covers 10 bases. There are 14 residues in the CDR3. Germline CDR1 is LNHDA and CDR2 is SQIVND (reference sequence). The junction had 9 bases not matched to a gene; V was cut back by 6 bases and J by 10 bases. CDR3: CASSLSGGSGEQFF. For the CDR3, the DNA is TGTGCCAGTAGCCTTAGCGGGGGGTCGGGAGAGCAGTTCTTC.

V is TRBV19 and J is TRBJ2-5; D is possibly TRBD1 (5 bases). The V and J ends lost 4 bases and 2 bases respectively, with 8 bases between them. Per the germline V gene, CDR1 is LNHDA and CDR2 is SQIVND (reference sequence). The CDR3 extends over 13 amino acids. For the CDR3, the DNA is TGTGCCAGTAGTACGACAGTACAAGAGACCCAGTACTTC. Amino acid sequence: CASSTTVQETQYF.

V usage is TRBV20-1 and J usage is TRBJ1-1; TRBD1 might be the D (5 bases). The CDR3 sequence is 11 residues long. Germline assignment: CDR1 DFQATT and CDR2 SNEGSKA (reference sequence). V gave up 6 bases and J gave up 1 base, with 6 bases separating them. Here the CDR3 reads CSAGPNTEAFF. CDR3 sequence (DNA): TGCAGTGCGGGGCCGAACACTGAAGCTTTCTTT.

The gene calls are TRBV28 and TRBJ2-3, with D perhaps TRBD1 (6 bases). Deletions cut 5 bases from V and 4 bases from J, with 16 bases between. The CDR3 extends over 15 amino acids. Germline V gene sequence: CDR1 MDHEN, CDR2 SYDVKM. CDR3 protein: CASSQGGFRADTQYF. CDR3 nucleotide sequence: TGTGCCAGCAGTCAAGGGGGATTTCGTGCAGATACGCAGTATTTT.

By share, this clone counts as large (0.1 to 1%). V usage is TRBV19 and J usage is TRBJ1-5, with D perhaps matching TRBD1 (5 bases). Trimming took off 5 bases at V and 1 base at J, with 9 bases between the two ends. This CDR3 region has 14 residues. Germline V gives CDR1 LNHDA, CDR2 SQIVND (reference sequence). CDR3 sequence: CASSVEGSNQPQHF. The CDR3 region has the DNA TGTGCCAGTAGTGTGGAGGGGAGCAATCAGCCCCAGCATTTT.

This chain uses TRBV7-9 with TRBJ2-7; 7 bases line up with TRBD2. Germline V CDR1 and CDR2: SEHNR, FQNEAQ (reference sequence). This CDR3 is 17 amino acids long. V lost 5 bases to trimming and J lost 1 base; unmatched junction nucleotides: 14. The CDR3 reads CASSAGGVRGLSYEQYF. CDR3 DNA sequence: TGTGCCAGCAGCGCTGGCGGGGTGCGGGGGTTATCCTACGAGCAGTACTTC.

Turning to this clone: The junction departs from germline at one end; a sequencing error may be responsible. V is TRBV29-1 and J is TRBJ1-2; D is unresolved. The CDR3 has 10 residues. Germline-derived CDR1 and CDR2 are SQVTM and ANQGSEA. CDR3 sequence reads: CSVEGLAHPF. In DNA, the CDR3 is TGCAGCGTTGAAGGTCTAGCCCATCCCTTC.

The chain recombines TRBV7-2 with TRBJ1-6; D remains ambiguous. With 1 base removed from V and 9 bases from J, the gap between germline ends came to 7 bases. The CDR3 runs to 13 residues. Germline V gene data show CDR1 as SGHTA and CDR2 as FQGNSA. The CDR3 region has the DNA TGTGCCAGCAGCTTAGGTGCGGGTTCACCCCTCCACTTT. This gives the protein CASSLGAGSPLHF.